The 17 T cell receptor beta chains presented below share a single source sample, sequenced in a study of identifying expanded T cells in peripheral blood. Generated by immunoSEQ multiplex PCR, the TCRdb table keeps only in-frame clones and is missing some. The data contain over 65,000 clones, over 85% of them singletons. The sample comprised blood. These receptors were obtained from a person aged 18 to 70 in good health.

The chain uses TRBV7-9 and TRBJ2-5; 12 bases map to TRBD1. Per germline, CDR1 SEHNR and CDR2 FQNEAQ (reference sequence). The CDR3 totals 18 residues. The J segment lost 5 bases and the V segment lost 5 bases, leaving 15 bases of the junction unmatched. CDR3 protein: CASSPPSGGDRGQETQYF. Written as DNA, the CDR3 is TGTGCCAGCAGCCCACCCTCGGGCGGGGACAGGGGGCAGGAGACCCAGTACTTC.

The CDR3 here is CASSMWRGGFFRNEQFF. The CDR3 DNA reads TGTGCCAGTAGTATGTGGAGGGGTGGGTTCTTTCGCAATGAGCAGTTCTTC. This chain connects TRBV19 to TRBJ2-1, with a tentative D call TRBD2 (6 bases). The CDR3 sequence is 17 residues long. Trimming cost V 3 bases and J 6 bases, with 21 bases left between them. Germline V lookup: CDR1 LNHDA, CDR2 SQIVND (reference sequence). Full variable domain (outside the CDR3, taken from reference TRBV19 and TRBJ2-1): DGGITQSPKYLFRKEGQNVTLSCEQNLNHDAMYWYRQDPGQGLRLIYYSQIVNDFQKGDIAEGYSVSREKKESFPLTVTSAQKNPTAFYLCASSMWRGGFFRNEQFFGPGTRLTVL.

The rearrangement joins TRBV5-1 to TRBJ1-2, with D uncertain. Germline lookup yields CDR1 SGHRS and CDR2 YFSETQ. The CDR3 loop spans 14 amino acids. The V end was cut by 1 base, the J end by 7 bases, with 14 bases between. The CDR3 bases are TGCGCCAGCAGCTTGACGACGGAACTTGCTGGCTACACCTTC. As protein: CASSLTTELAGYTF.

The chain is built from TRBV5-1 and TRBJ2-2; no firm D call. Trimming took 0 bases from V and 0 from J, leaving 6 bases between them. The CDR3 spans 15 residues. Germline CDR1 SGHRS, CDR2 YFSETQ. The CDR3 spells CASSLDLSNTGELFF. CDR3 coding DNA: TGCGCCAGCAGCTTGGATCTATCGAACACCGGGGAGCTGTTTTTT.

V usage is TRBV7-9 and J usage is TRBJ2-2; D not resolved. Trimming took off 5 bases at V and 3 bases at J, with 4 bases between the two ends. Germline CDR1 SEHNR, CDR2 FQNEAQ (reference sequence). The CDR3 is 12 amino acids. This CDR3 is CASSTYTGELFF. As DNA, the CDR3 is TGTGCCAGCAGCACCTACACCGGGGAGCTGTTTTTT.

CDR3 in amino acids: CASSSGPSGANVLTF. CDR3 sequence (DNA): TGTGCCAGCAGCTCAGGGCCCTCTGGGGCCAACGTCCTGACTTTC. The chain has TRBV6-4 and TRBJ2-6; possible D gene TRBD1, 5 bases. The germline gives CDR1 MRHNA, CDR2 SNTAGT. This CDR3 comprises 15 residues. V was shortened by 6 bases and J by 0 bases, with 9 bases between the two germline ends.

The chain joins TRBV4-1 to TRBJ1-2, with no clear D. This CDR3 spans 15 amino acids. Per the germline V gene, CDR1 is MGHRA and CDR2 is YSYEKL. Trimming took off 4 bases at V and 3 bases at J, with 15 bases between the two ends. The CDR3 here is CASSRLSGLDYGYTF. In nucleotides, the CDR3 is TGCGCCAGCAGCCGGTTAAGCGGGCTGGACTATGGCTACACCTTC.

The V and J genes are TRBV11-3 and TRBJ2-7; D call uncertain. V was cut by 4 bases and J by 0 bases, with 13 bases left in between. Germline lookup yields CDR1 SGHNT and CDR2 YENEEA. The CDR3 has 15 residues. The chain's CDR3 is CASSSFSGSSYEQYF. CDR3 bases: TGTGCCAGCAGCTCCTTCTCGGGCAGCTCCTACGAGCAGTACTTC.

This chain links TRBV6-9 with TRBJ2-2; TRBD2 might be the D (5 bases). The length of the CDR3 is 13 residues. Germline V gives CDR1 MNHGY, CDR2 SVAAGI. Deletions cut 8 bases from V and 2 bases from J, with 9 bases between. The CDR3 region is CASGRGNTGELFF. CDR3 in DNA: TGTGCCAGCGGGAGAGGAAACACCGGGGAGCTGTTTTTT.

The CDR3 region is CAWDYRGQTF. DNA for the CDR3: TGTGCCTGGGATTACAGGGGGCAGACCTTC. This sequence joins TRBV30 and TRBJ1-2, with TRBD1 matching 9 bases. V trimming: 5 bases; J trimming: 14 bases; junction bases outside the gene matches: 6. The CDR3 is made up of 10 amino acids. CDR1 and CDR2 (germline): GTSNPN, SVGIG (reference sequence).

This clone is a singleton in its sample. V is TRBV19 and J is TRBJ2-5; 8 bases map to TRBD2. Per germline, CDR1 LNHDA and CDR2 SQIVND (reference sequence). The CDR3 sequence is 15 residues long. The V and J ends lost 3 bases and 4 bases, in that order; junction bases with no gene match: 7. CDR3: CASSIGSGSGETQYF. The CDR3 DNA sequence: TGTGCCAGTAGTATCGGGAGCGGGAGTGGAGAGACCCAGTACTTC.

This clone came up a few times. The gene calls are TRBV9 and TRBJ1-2; D uncertain. V was shortened by 1 base and J by 5 bases, with 9 bases between the two germline ends. Germline loops: CDR1 SGDLS, CDR2 YYNGEE. This CDR3 is built from 13 residues. CDR3 DNA sequence: TGTGCCAGCAGCGTATCCGGGGAGTATGGCTACACCTTC. Protein product: CASSVSGEYGYTF.

The chain uses TRBV7-9 and TRBJ2-7, with 11 bases identical to TRBD1. This CDR3 region has 15 residues. Trimming at V came to 3 bases and at J to 6 bases, leaving 7 bases not matched to a gene. Germline-derived CDR1 and CDR2 are SEHNR and FQNEAQ (reference sequence). The CDR3 is CASSLGQGEYSEQYF. The CDR3 nucleotides read TGTGCCAGCAGCTTGGGACAGGGGGAATATAGCGAGCAGTACTTC.

The V and J genes are TRBV18 and TRBJ2-7, with D possibly being TRBD2 (6 bases). Germline CDR1 reads KGHSH; CDR2 reads LQKENI. The V gene lost 6 bases and the J gene lost 7 bases, with 25 bases spanning the gap. This CDR3 has 16 amino acids. In nucleotides, the CDR3 is TGTGCCAGCTCCCTCCCTGCTGGCAGCCTGGGGAGGGAGCAGTACTTC. Protein: CASSLPAGSLGREQYF.

The rearrangement joins TRBV11-2 to TRBJ2-3; the match to TRBD2 covers 7 bases. The CDR3 sequence is 16 residues long. V shed 6 bases and J 3 bases; nucleotides not matched to a gene: 12. Germline loops: CDR1 SGHAT, CDR2 FQNNGV. The CDR3 nucleotides are TGTGCCAGCAGATTGGGCGGGGGTAGAGCGACAGATACGCAGTATTTT. Protein sequence: CASRLGGGRATDTQYF.

The rearrangement links TRBV6-5 to TRBJ1-2; no definite D call. The CDR3 loop spans 13 amino acids. Trimming shortened V by 6 bases and J by 6 bases, and 14 bases separated the two germline ends. Germline CDR1 is MNHEY and CDR2 is SVGAGI. This chain's CDR3 is CASRGGRRDGYTF. The CDR3 nucleotides read TGTGCCAGCAGGGGCGGACGGAGAGATGGCTACACCTTC.

The chain is built from TRBV18 and TRBJ2-1; D could derive from TRBD1 or TRBD2 (5 bases each). The CDR3 spans 17 residues. Germline V gene data show CDR1 as KGHSH and CDR2 as LQKENI. V lost 2 bases and J 9 bases, leaving 23 bases between the germline ends. The CDR3 loop is CASSPMGDLTQPAEQFF. The CDR3 DNA follows: TGTGCCAGCTCACCAATGGGGGACCTAACCCAACCAGCTGAGCAGTTCTTC.